Listed below are T cell receptor beta chains from one sample, sequenced in a study of type 1 regulatory T cells. TCRdb processed the reads anew with MiXCR; each CDR3 protein has one entry. Among 60,000 to 70,000 distinct CDR3 sequences, about 48% were seen once, and the ten largest hold more than 2%. These receptors' targets are unknown. Sequencing input: cultured non-Tr1 T cells, either the whole culture or a sorted T cell fraction (not recorded which). The source of these receptors is a human donor in good health. The CDR3 runs from the conserved cysteine through the conserved F or W. Each record gives: clone size, D gene, J gene, V gene, CDR3 protein, CDR3 DNA. A D gene is named only where the DNA matches it firmly. Where a row states a size, it is once, few, many or the class of an expanded clone; other rows omit it.

abundance: .
d_gene: TRBD1
j_gene: TRBJ2-7
v_gene: TRBV6-5
CDR3aa: CASSYRGPVYEQYF
CDR3nt: TGTGCCAGCAGTTACAGGGGGCCTGTCTACGAGCAGTACTTC

abundance: .
d_gene: TRBD1
j_gene: TRBJ1-1
v_gene: TRBV5-1
CDR3aa: CASGSSTGTANTEAFF
CDR3nt: TGCGCCAGCGGATCCTCTACAGGGACAGCGAACACTGAAGCTTTCTTT

abundance: .
d_gene: TRBD2
j_gene: TRBJ2-2
v_gene: TRBV20-1
CDR3aa: CSARDTSGGPNTGELFF
CDR3nt: TGCAGTGCTAGAGATACTAGCGGGGGGCCGAACACCGGGGAGCTGTTTTTT

abundance: .
d_gene: TRBD1
j_gene: TRBJ1-1
v_gene: TRBV12-3/TRBV12-4
CDR3aa: CASSPPTGYFGSEVAEAFF
CDR3nt: TGTGCCAGCAGTCCGCCGACAGGGTACTTCGGTTCTGAGGTCGCTGAAGCTTTCTTT

abundance: few
d_gene: .
j_gene: TRBJ2-1
v_gene: TRBV11-2
CDR3aa: CASRPLMRSSYNEQFF
CDR3nt: TGTGCCAGCAGACCTTTAATGAGGAGCTCCTACAATGAGCAGTTCTTC

abundance: few
d_gene: TRBD1
j_gene: TRBJ1-2
v_gene: TRBV5-6
CDR3aa: CASSPGTGGGYTF
CDR3nt: TGTGCCAGCAGTCCAGGGACAGGGGGTGGCTACACCTTC

abundance: .
d_gene: .
j_gene: TRBJ2-2
v_gene: TRBV12-3/TRBV12-4
CDR3aa: CASSRREWAGTGELFF
CDR3nt: TGTGCCAGCAGCCGCCGGGAATGGGCGGGAACCGGGGAGCTGTTTTTT

abundance: .
d_gene: .
j_gene: TRBJ1-2
v_gene: TRBV15
CDR3aa: CATSRDALYGYTF
CDR3nt: TGTGCCACCAGCAGAGATGCGCTTTATGGCTACACCTTC

abundance: once
d_gene: .
j_gene: TRBJ2-2
v_gene: TRBV7-2
CDR3aa: CASSLAPGDTGELFF
CDR3nt: TGTGCCAGCAGCTTAGCGCCGGGGGACACCGGGGAGCTGTTTTTT

abundance: few
d_gene: .
j_gene: TRBJ1-5
v_gene: TRBV7-9
CDR3aa: CASSALTGPNQPQHF
CDR3nt: TGTGCCAGCAGCGCTCTGACAGGCCCGAATCAGCCCCAGCATTTT

abundance: .
d_gene: .
j_gene: TRBJ2-2
v_gene: TRBV3-1
CDR3aa: CASSRGEWGVGELFF
CDR3nt: TGTGCCAGCAGCCGCGGGGAGTGGGGTGTCGGGGAGCTGTTTTTT

abundance: .
d_gene: TRBD1
j_gene: TRBJ1-1
v_gene: TRBV10-3
CDR3aa: CAISGTGGFTEAFF
CDR3nt: TGTGCCATCAGCGGGACAGGGGGCTTCACTGAAGCTTTCTTT

abundance: .
d_gene: .
j_gene: TRBJ1-5
v_gene: TRBV28
CDR3aa: CASSPQQGLNQPQHF
CDR3nt: TGTGCCAGCAGCCCACAACAGGGTCTCAATCAGCCCCAGCATTTT

abundance: .
d_gene: .
j_gene: TRBJ1-1
v_gene: TRBV20-1
CDR3aa: CSAGSGTVNTEAFF
CDR3nt: TGCAGTGCTGGTTCTGGGACGGTGAACACTGAAGCTTTCTTT

abundance: few
d_gene: .
j_gene: TRBJ1-1
v_gene: TRBV2
CDR3aa: CASSLKTEAFF
CDR3nt: TGTGCCAGCAGCTTAAAGACTGAAGCTTTCTTT

abundance: .
d_gene: TRBD2
j_gene: TRBJ2-3
v_gene: TRBV12-3/TRBV12-4
CDR3aa: CASSLWGTSGGLSDTQYF
CDR3nt: TGTGCCAGCAGTTTATGGGGGACTAGCGGGGGCCTATCAGATACGCAGTATTTT

abundance: .
d_gene: .
j_gene: TRBJ2-7
v_gene: TRBV28
CDR3aa: CASSLWAGAYEQYF
CDR3nt: TGTGCCAGCAGTTTATGGGCAGGAGCTTACGAGCAGTACTTC

abundance: .
d_gene: TRBD1
j_gene: TRBJ1-4
v_gene: TRBV19
CDR3aa: CASSRSRGLGEKLFF
CDR3nt: TGTGCCAGTAGTCGCAGCAGGGGGCTTGGAGAAAAACTGTTTTTT

abundance: few
d_gene: TRBD2
j_gene: TRBJ2-5
v_gene: TRBV5-1
CDR3aa: CASSANSGGPSETQYF
CDR3nt: TGCGCCAGCAGCGCCAACAGCGGGGGGCCCTCAGAGACCCAGTACTTC

abundance: many
d_gene: TRBD1
j_gene: TRBJ2-2
v_gene: TRBV27
CDR3aa: CASSSGTGGRTGELFF
CDR3nt: TGTGCCAGCAGTTCCGGGACAGGGGGGCGCACCGGGGAGCTGTTTTTT

abundance: few
d_gene: .
j_gene: TRBJ1-5
v_gene: TRBV20-1
CDR3aa: CSARGLEGINSNQPQHF
CDR3nt: TGCAGTGCTAGGGGCCTCGAAGGGATCAATAGCAATCAGCCCCAGCATTTT

abundance: few
d_gene: TRBD2
j_gene: TRBJ2-2
v_gene: TRBV7-9
CDR3aa: CASSSREGTGTGELFF
CDR3nt: TGTGCCAGCAGCTCGCGGGAGGGGACTGGCACCGGGGAGCTGTTTTTT

abundance: few
d_gene: TRBD2
j_gene: TRBJ2-1
v_gene: TRBV7-6
CDR3aa: CASSPRSGGPQSNLEQFF
CDR3nt: TGTGCCAGCAGCCCGAGAAGCGGGGGGCCCCAATCTAATCTTGAGCAGTTCTTC

abundance: .
d_gene: TRBD1
j_gene: TRBJ2-7
v_gene: TRBV6-2/TRBV6-3
CDR3aa: CASSYSPGQGRHEQYF
CDR3nt: TGTGCCAGCAGTTACTCCCCCGGACAGGGGAGACACGAGCAGTACTTC

abundance: .
d_gene: .
j_gene: TRBJ2-3
v_gene: TRBV7-3
CDR3aa: CASSPRRRGDTQYF
CDR3nt: TGTGCCAGCAGCCCACGCCGACGGGGGGATACGCAGTATTTT

abundance: .
d_gene: .
j_gene: TRBJ2-1
v_gene: TRBV20-1
CDR3aa: CSAATWQGYNEQFF
CDR3nt: TGCAGTGCCGCCACCTGGCAGGGGTACAATGAGCAGTTCTTC

abundance: once
d_gene: .
j_gene: TRBJ1-1
v_gene: TRBV19
CDR3aa: CASSDRLNTEAFF
CDR3nt: TGTGCCAGTAGTGACAGGTTGAACACTGAAGCTTTCTTT

abundance: .
d_gene: .
j_gene: TRBJ1-1
v_gene: TRBV7-6
CDR3aa: CASSPPGRGRLGAFF
CDR3nt: TGTGCCAGCAGCCCCCCGGGTCGAGGGCGCTTAGGAGCTTTCTTT

abundance: .
d_gene: .
j_gene: TRBJ1-1
v_gene: TRBV5-5
CDR3aa: CASSPADKNTEAFF
CDR3nt: TGTGCCAGCAGCCCCGCCGACAAGAACACTGAAGCTTTCTTT

abundance: few
d_gene: .
j_gene: TRBJ2-7
v_gene: TRBV12-3/TRBV12-4
CDR3aa: CASSPRMDYEQYF
CDR3nt: TGTGCCAGCAGTCCAAGAATGGACTACGAGCAGTACTTC

abundance: .
d_gene: TRBD2
j_gene: TRBJ2-7
v_gene: TRBV29-1
CDR3aa: CSARTSGGREQYF
CDR3nt: TGCAGCGCACGCACTAGCGGGGGGCGAGAGCAGTACTTC

abundance: many
d_gene: .
j_gene: TRBJ1-1
v_gene: TRBV12-3/TRBV12-4
CDR3aa: CASSSTVTEAFF
CDR3nt: TGTGCCAGCAGCTCTACAGTCACTGAAGCTTTCTTT

abundance: .
d_gene: .
j_gene: TRBJ2-7
v_gene: TRBV5-4
CDR3aa: CASSLATANYEQYF
CDR3nt: TGTGCCAGCAGCTTGGCTACAGCGAACTACGAGCAGTACTTC

abundance: .
d_gene: .
j_gene: TRBJ2-2
v_gene: TRBV7-3
CDR3aa: CASSSTGWGPGELFF
CDR3nt: TGTGCCAGCAGCTCGACAGGATGGGGCCCCGGGGAGCTGTTTTTT